The clone carrying this T cell receptor (beta chain) has a handful of counts. Its cognate antigen is unknown. This sample is drawn from a study of CD8 T cells in ankylosing spondylitis. Overall study results and limits: Blood of patients with ankylosing spondylitis appeared to be characterized by a TCR beta motif of fewer than 10 highly homologous variants. Reports of some motif variants in reactive arthritis synovial fluid and blood predate this one.

Library preparation for TCR beta used quantitative 5'-RACE with molecular barcodes. TCRdb redid the calling of the 5' RACE reads with MiXCR, one entry per CDR3 protein. The table shows 200,000 to 300,000 distinct CDR3 sequences, with 8% to 11% occurring only once. What was sequenced was blood, either unsorted or a sorted T cell fraction (not recorded which). This TCR derives from a male donor with ankylosing spondylitis or in good health (not recorded which).

DNA of the CDR3: TGCAGTGCTAGAACGTCCGGGTACACCTACAATGAGCAGTTCTTC. Encoded protein: CSARTSGYTYNEQFF. The V call is TRBV20-1, the J call TRBJ2-1; no reliable D call. There are 15 residues in the CDR3. V lost 2 bases and J lost 2, with 13 bases in between. Germline V gene data show CDR1 as DFQATT and CDR2 as SNEGSKA (reference sequence).